A selection of T cell receptor beta chains follows, all from one sample in a study of blood T cell repertoires in COVID-19. Sequencing used immunoSEQ multiplex PCR; TCRdb keeps in-frame clones, though not all of them. The sample contains approximately 230,000 clones, about nine tenths of which appear only once. Material for sequencing was peripheral blood. The receptors stem from a man aged 25 to 40 who had recovered from COVID-19. CDR3s include the opening cysteine and the closing phenylalanine or tryptophan. The D gene is left open where the match is weak. Clone sizes are given selectively: once, few, many, or a class where the clone is expanded.

V gene: TRBV11-2
J gene: TRBJ2-7
clone size: NA
D gene: TRBD2
CDR3 DNA: TGTGCCAGCAGCCCCGTAGCGGGGGGGCCCTACGAGCAGTACTTC
CDR3 protein: CASSPVAGGPYEQYF

V gene: TRBV6-5
J gene: TRBJ1-2
clone size: NA
D gene: NA
CDR3 DNA: TGTGCCAGCAGTTACGTGACACCATTACTTAACTATGGCTACACCTTC
CDR3 protein: CASSYVTPLLNYGYTF

V gene: TRBV20-1
J gene: TRBJ1-5
clone size: NA
D gene: NA
CDR3 DNA: TGCAGTGCTAGTCCAGGAAGCAATCAGCCCCAGCATTTT
CDR3 protein: CSASPGSNQPQHF

V gene: TRBV5-5
J gene: TRBJ2-7
clone size: many
D gene: NA
CDR3 DNA: TGTGCCAGCAGCTTGTATACAGGAAACTACGAGCAGTACTTC
CDR3 protein: CASSLYTGNYEQYF

V gene: TRBV5-1
J gene: TRBJ1-4
clone size: NA
D gene: NA
CDR3 DNA: TGCGCCAGCAGCTTCACAGGGTTGGATGAAAAACTGTTTTTT
CDR3 protein: CASSFTGLDEKLFF

V gene: TRBV6-5
J gene: TRBJ1-4
clone size: NA
D gene: NA
CDR3 DNA: TGTGCCAGCAGAAAGCGCGGGATTATTGAAAAACTGTTTTTT
CDR3 protein: CASRKRGIIEKLFF

V gene: TRBV2
J gene: TRBJ1-6
clone size: NA
D gene: TRBD1
CDR3 DNA: TGTGCCAGCACCCGGGGACAGATCTATAATTCACCCCTCCACTTT
CDR3 protein: CASTRGQIYNSPLHF

V gene: TRBV30
J gene: TRBJ1-5
clone size: NA
D gene: NA
CDR3 DNA: TGTGCCTGGAGTTCCGAGTTTTATAGCAATCAGCCCCAGCATTTT
CDR3 protein: CAWSSEFYSNQPQHF

V gene: TRBV2
J gene: TRBJ2-3
clone size: NA
D gene: TRBD2
CDR3 DNA: TGTGCCAGCAGTGGGGTAGTAGCGGGGGTGGATACGCAGTATTTT
CDR3 protein: CASSGVVAGVDTQYF

V gene: TRBV5-8
J gene: TRBJ1-1
clone size: NA
D gene: NA
CDR3 DNA: TGTGCCAGCAGCTTCAGAACGTCCACTGAAGCTTTCTTT
CDR3 protein: CASSFRTSTEAFF

V gene: TRBV7-4
J gene: TRBJ2-3
clone size: NA
D gene: NA
CDR3 DNA: TGTGCCAGCAGCTTTCAGGGGGGTTGGGATACGCAGTATTTT
CDR3 protein: CASSFQGGWDTQYF

V gene: TRBV5-8
J gene: TRBJ1-6
clone size: NA
D gene: NA
CDR3 DNA: TGTGCCAGCAGCTTTCATACGGATAATTCACCCCTCCACTTT
CDR3 protein: CASSFHTDNSPLHF

V gene: TRBV7-9
J gene: TRBJ1-1
clone size: NA
D gene: NA
CDR3 DNA: TGTGCCAGCAGCTTAGTTGGGGGGATGAACACTGAAGCTTTCTTT
CDR3 protein: CASSLVGGMNTEAFF

V gene: TRBV9
J gene: TRBJ1-3
clone size: NA
D gene: NA
CDR3 DNA: TGTGCCAGCAGCCACCGACAGGCAGGAAACACCATATATTTT
CDR3 protein: CASSHRQAGNTIYF

V gene: TRBV18
J gene: TRBJ2-3
clone size: NA
D gene: TRBD1
CDR3 DNA: TGTGCCAGCTCACAGGGACAGGGGGCTAATGGTCCGCAGTATTTT
CDR3 protein: CASSQGQGANGPQYF

V gene: TRBV29-1
J gene: TRBJ1-1
clone size: NA
D gene: TRBD1
CDR3 DNA: TGCAGCGCCAAGGAGGGGGCGAGGACTGAAGCTTTCTTT
CDR3 protein: CSAKEGARTEAFF